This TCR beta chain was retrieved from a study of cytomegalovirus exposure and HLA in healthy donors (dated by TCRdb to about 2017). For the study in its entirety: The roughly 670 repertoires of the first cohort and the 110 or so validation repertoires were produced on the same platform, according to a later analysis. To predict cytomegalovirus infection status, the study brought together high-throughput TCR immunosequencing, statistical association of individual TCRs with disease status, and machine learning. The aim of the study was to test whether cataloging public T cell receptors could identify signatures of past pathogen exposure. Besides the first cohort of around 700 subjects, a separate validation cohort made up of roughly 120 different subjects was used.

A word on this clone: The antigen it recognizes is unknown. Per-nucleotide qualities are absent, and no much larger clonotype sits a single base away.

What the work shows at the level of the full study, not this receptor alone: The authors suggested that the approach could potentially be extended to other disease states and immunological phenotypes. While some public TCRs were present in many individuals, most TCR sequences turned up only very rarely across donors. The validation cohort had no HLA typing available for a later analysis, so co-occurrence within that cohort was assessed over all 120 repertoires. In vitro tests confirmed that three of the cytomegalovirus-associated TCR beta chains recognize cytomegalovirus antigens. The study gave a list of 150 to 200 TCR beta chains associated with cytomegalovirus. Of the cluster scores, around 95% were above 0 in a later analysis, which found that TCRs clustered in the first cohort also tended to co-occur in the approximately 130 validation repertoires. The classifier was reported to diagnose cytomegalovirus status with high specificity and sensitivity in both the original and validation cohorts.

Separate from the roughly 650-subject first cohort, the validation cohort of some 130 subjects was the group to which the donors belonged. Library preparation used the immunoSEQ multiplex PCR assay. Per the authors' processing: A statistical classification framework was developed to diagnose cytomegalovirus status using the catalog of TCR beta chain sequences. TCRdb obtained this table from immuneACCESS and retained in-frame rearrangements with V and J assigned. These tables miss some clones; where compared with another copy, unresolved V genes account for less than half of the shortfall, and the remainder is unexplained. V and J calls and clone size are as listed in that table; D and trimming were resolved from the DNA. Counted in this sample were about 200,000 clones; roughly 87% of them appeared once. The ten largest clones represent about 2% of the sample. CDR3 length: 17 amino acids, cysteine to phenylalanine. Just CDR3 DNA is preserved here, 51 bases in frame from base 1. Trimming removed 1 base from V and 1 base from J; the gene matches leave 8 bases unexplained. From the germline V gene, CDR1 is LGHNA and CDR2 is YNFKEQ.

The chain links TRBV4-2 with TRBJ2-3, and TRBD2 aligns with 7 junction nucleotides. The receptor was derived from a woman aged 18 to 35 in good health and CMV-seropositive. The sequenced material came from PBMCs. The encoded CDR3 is CASSQVLLAEGTDTQYF. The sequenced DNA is TGTGCCAGCAGCCAAGTCCTGCTAGCGGAAGGCACAGATACGCAGTATTTT.